These 7 T cell receptor beta chains share one sample of origin, sequenced in a study of blood T cells in healthy people across ages. Using a J-beta primer mix together with a sample-barcoded 5' primer, a second PCR was run for roughly 7 to 12 cycles. TCRdb analysed the 5' RACE reads with MiXCR anew, one entry per CDR3 protein. Found here are some 900,000 distinct CDR3 sequences, 29% of them singletons; the top ten hold 17%. The sequenced material came from blood. These receptor sequences come from an elderly woman in good health.

This clonotype was recorded many times. The rearrangement uses TRBV20-1 and TRBJ2-7; D is unresolved. The DNA end is a closer match to TRBJ2-5, so the J assignment may be wrong. The V gene's germline CDR1 is DFQATT and CDR2 SNEGSKA (reference sequence). The CDR3 covers 11 residues. In DNA form, the CDR3 reads TGCAGTGCTATCCCCCCGGAGACCCAGTACTTC. It yields the protein CSAIPPETQYF.

In the case of this clonotype: This sequence may be a read error, since a much larger clone differs from it by one base. The rearrangement links TRBV9 to TRBJ2-1; weak D call: TRBD2 (7 bases). With 2 bases removed from V and 13 bases from J, the gap between germline ends came to 22 bases. Germline assignment: CDR1 SGDLS and CDR2 YYNGEE. The length of the CDR3 is 15 residues. CDR3 region: CASSVGPGGGETQFF. The CDR3 DNA is TGTGCCAGCAGCGTCGGTCCGGGGGGCGGAGAGACCCAGTTCTTC.

CDR3 nucleotide sequence: TGCAGTGCTAGATCCCTAGCGGGGGGGGCCCAAGAGACCCAGTACTTC. This encodes CSARSLAGGAQETQYF. The chain uses TRBV20-1 and TRBJ2-5; 12 bases match TRBD2. Germline V gene sequence: CDR1 DFQATT, CDR2 SNEGSKA (reference sequence). The CDR3 extends over 16 amino acids. V was clipped by 2 bases and J by 1 base; unmatched bases: 5.

This clonotype was found a few times. The chain employs TRBV30 and TRBJ1-2; the match to TRBD1 covers 9 bases. The ends lost 2 bases at V and 5 bases at J; junction bases unmatched: 6. The germline V gene has CDR1 GTSNPN and CDR2 SVGIG (reference sequence). This CDR3 comprises 14 residues. CDR3 nucleotide sequence: TGTGCCTGGAGTACAGGGGGCCTTGGGTATGGCTACACCTTC. Its translation is CAWSTGGLGYGYTF.

This clonotype showed up many times. The V and J genes are TRBV7-2 and TRBJ2-3, with no clear D. Trimming removed 5 bases at V and 3 bases at J, with 9 bases between. Germline CDR1 is SGHTA and CDR2 is FQGNSA. The CDR3 covers 13 residues. The CDR3 is CASSPSGTDTQYF. The CDR3 region has the DNA TGTGCCAGCAGCCCCTCGGGTACAGATACGCAGTATTTT.

The chain has TRBV9 and TRBJ2-3; 10 bases align to TRBD2. This CDR3 spans 16 amino acids. Germline lookup yields CDR1 SGDLS and CDR2 YYNGEE. With V trimmed by 7 bases and J by 1 base, 9 bases remained unmatched. The CDR3 DNA reads as TGTGCCAGCGGAGGAGCGGGGGGGCCCGGCACAGATACGCAGTATTTT. Amino acids: CASGGAGGPGTDTQYF.

The V and J genes are TRBV6-5 and TRBJ2-1, with 9 nucleotides matching TRBD2. The J segment lost 4 bases and the V segment lost 6 bases, leaving 10 bases of the junction unmatched. The CDR3 loop spans 16 amino acids. Germline V gene sequence: CDR1 MNHEY, CDR2 SVGAGI. CDR3 bases: TGTGCCAGCAGGGGAGAAAGTAGCGGGGGATACAATGAGCAGTTCTTC. It codes for CASRGESSGGYNEQFF.